This note documents a single T cell receptor beta chain sequence. Its antigen has not been determined. No per-base quality is available; no much larger clone lies one base away. The data originate from a study of T cell repertoires in cytomegalovirus infection (dated by TCRdb to the late 2010s). Regarding the complete study: The peptide stimulations were aimed at well-studied HLA-B-restricted epitopes as well as recently identified HLA-C-restricted CMV epitopes, whose presentation resists viral immunomodulation. Because public TCR beta signatures pointed to carriage of CMV infection together with the matching HLA type, the HLA type of each donor mattered for the analysis.

The data were produced on an Illumina HiSeq 1500. The public sequencing data were trimmed at Q25 with fastp and processed into clonotypes with MiXCR by TCRdb, which kept only in-frame beta chains. Every distinct CDR3 protein forms one entry, paired with its most common genes and DNA. The sample includes approximately 300,000 distinct CDR3 sequences, with around 29% observed a single time. The ten largest account for 20% of the sample. The treatment or condition label on this specimen signifies: in vitro stimulation with specific CMV peptide epitopes to enrich CMV-specific T cells. The CDR3 contains 16 residues, cysteine and phenylalanine counted. The only DNA kept is the CDR3, 48 bases in frame from the first base. The V end gives up 1 base and the J end 7 bases, leaving 8 bases in the junction not matched to a gene. The CDR1 and CDR2 encoded by the germline V gene are MGHRA and YSYEKL. Beyond this particular receptor, the publication reports: Cumulative frequency of public TCR beta family members discriminated carriers of CMV infection plus the relevant HLA type in this cohort and an independent approximately 350-donor cohort. The ex vivo response was dominated by HLA-C-restricted CMV-specific TCR beta clonotypes, and the single most frequent clonotype in two of eight donors was supplied by these HLA-C-restricted clonotypes.

This receptor was taken from a human donor in good health (CMV status not recorded). Some clones in this sample may be carry-over from other donors' samples. Material: cultured PBMCs, obtained from culture after CMV antigen stimulation. This sequence uses TRBV4-1 and TRBJ1-4; TRBD1 lines up with 8 middle nucleotides. The CDR3 loop reads CASSQGATGGIEKLFF. The nucleotide sequence is TGCGCCAGCAGCCAAGGGGCAACAGGGGGAATTGAAAAACTGTTTTTT.